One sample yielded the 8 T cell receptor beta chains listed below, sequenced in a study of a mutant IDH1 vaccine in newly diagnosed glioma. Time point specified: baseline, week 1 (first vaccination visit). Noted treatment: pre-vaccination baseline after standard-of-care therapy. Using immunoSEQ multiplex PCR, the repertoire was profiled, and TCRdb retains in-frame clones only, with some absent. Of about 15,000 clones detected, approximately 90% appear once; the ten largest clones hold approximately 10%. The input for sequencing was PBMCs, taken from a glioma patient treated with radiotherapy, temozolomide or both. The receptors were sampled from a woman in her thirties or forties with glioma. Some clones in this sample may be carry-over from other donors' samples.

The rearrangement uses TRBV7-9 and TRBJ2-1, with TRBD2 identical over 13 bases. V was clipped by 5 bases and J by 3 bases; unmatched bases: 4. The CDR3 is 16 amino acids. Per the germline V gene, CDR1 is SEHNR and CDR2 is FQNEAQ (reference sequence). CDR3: CASSTLAGGNYNEQFF. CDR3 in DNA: TGTGCCAGCAGCACACTAGCGGGAGGGAACTACAATGAGCAGTTCTTC.

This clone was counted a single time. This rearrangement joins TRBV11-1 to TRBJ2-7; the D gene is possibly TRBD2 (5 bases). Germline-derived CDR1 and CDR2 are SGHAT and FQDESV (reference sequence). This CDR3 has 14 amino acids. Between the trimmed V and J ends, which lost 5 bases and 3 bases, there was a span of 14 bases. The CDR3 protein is CASSPEGGDYEQYF. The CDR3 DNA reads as TGTGCCAGCAGCCCCGAGGGCGGTGACTACGAGCAGTACTTC.

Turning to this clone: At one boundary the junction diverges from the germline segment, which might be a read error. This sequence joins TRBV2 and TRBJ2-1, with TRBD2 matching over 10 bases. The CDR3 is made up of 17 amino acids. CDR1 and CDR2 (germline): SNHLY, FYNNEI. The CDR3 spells CASSQAILAGLDNEQFF. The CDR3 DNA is TGTGCCAGCAGTCAAGCCATACTAGCGGGACTCGACAATGAGCAGTTCTTC.

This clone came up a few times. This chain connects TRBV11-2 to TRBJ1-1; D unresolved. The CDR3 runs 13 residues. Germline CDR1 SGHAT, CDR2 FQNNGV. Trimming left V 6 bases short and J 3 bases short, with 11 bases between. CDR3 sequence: CASRLYRDTEAFF. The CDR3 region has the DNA TGTGCCAGCAGACTTTATAGGGACACTGAAGCTTTCTTT. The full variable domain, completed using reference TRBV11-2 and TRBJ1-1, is EAGVAQSPRYKIIEKRQSVAFWCNPISGHATLYWYQQILGQGPKLLIQFQNNGVVDDSQLPKDRFSAERLKGVDSTLKIQPAKLEDSAVYLCASRLYRDTEAFFGQGTRLTVV.

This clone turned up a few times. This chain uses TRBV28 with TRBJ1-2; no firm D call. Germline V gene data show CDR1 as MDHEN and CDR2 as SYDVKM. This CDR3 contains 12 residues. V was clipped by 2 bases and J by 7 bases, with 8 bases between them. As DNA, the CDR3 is TGTGCCAGCAGTTTAAGGGTCTCTGGCTACACCTTC. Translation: CASSLRVSGYTF.

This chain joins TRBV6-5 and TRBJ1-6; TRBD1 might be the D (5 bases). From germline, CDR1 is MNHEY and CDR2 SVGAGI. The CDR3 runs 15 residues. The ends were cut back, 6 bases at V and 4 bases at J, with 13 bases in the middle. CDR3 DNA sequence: TGTGCCAGCAGCCTCGGGGGAGGATATAATTCACCCCTCCACTTT. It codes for CASSLGGGYNSPLHF.

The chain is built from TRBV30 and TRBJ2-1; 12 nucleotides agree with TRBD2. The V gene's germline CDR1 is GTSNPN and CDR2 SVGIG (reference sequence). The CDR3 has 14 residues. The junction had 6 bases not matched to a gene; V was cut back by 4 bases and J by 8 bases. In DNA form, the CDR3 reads TGTGCCTGGACCCTAGCGGGAGGGCTCGATGAGCAGTTCTTC. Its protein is CAWTLAGGLDEQFF. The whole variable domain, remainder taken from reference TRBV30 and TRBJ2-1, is SQTIHQWPATLVQPVGSPLSLECTVEGTSNPNLYWYRQAAGRGLQLLFYSVGIGQISSEVPQNLSASRPQDRQFILSSKKLLLSDSGFYLCAWTLAGGLDEQFFGPGTRLTVL.

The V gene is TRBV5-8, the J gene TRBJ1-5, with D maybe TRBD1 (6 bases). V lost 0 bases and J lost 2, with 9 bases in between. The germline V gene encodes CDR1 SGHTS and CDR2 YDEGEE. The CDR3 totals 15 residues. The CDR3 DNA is TGTGCCAGCAGCTTGGGTTGGACAGGCAATCAGCCCCAGCATTTT. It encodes CASSLGWTGNQPQHF.